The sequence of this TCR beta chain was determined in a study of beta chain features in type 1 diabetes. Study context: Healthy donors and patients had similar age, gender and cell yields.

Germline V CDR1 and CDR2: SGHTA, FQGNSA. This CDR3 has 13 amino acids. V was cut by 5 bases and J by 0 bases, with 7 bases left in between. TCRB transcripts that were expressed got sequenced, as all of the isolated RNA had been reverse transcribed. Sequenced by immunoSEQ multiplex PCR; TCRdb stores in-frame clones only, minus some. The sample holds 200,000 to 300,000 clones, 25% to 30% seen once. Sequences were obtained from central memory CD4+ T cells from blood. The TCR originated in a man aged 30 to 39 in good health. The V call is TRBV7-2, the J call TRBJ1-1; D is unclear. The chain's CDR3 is CASSNVMNTEAFF. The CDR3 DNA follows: TGTGCCAGCAGCAACGTCATGAACACTGAAGCTTTCTTT. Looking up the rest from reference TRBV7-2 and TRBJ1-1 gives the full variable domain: GAGVSQSPSNKVTEKGKDVELRCDPISGHTALYWYRQSLGQGLEFLIYFQGNSAPDKSGLPSDRFSAERTGGSVSTLTIQRTQQEDSAVYLCASSNVMNTEAFFGQGTRLTVV.